The sequence of this T cell receptor (beta chain) was determined in a study of T-cell reconstitution after alpha-beta-depleted transplantation in children. Study results and caveats: Several hundred rapidly expanded clones from non-depleted graft cells reportedly supplied alpha-beta T cells about two months post-transplant. Counts and diversity of T cells one year after transplant came mostly from newly produced T cells. For some patients, TCRbeta diversity was high at day 60 because of recipient T cells and thymic progenitors that survived.

During its preparation, the TCRbeta library received unique molecular identifiers. In TCRdb, the PCR reads were re-called with MiXCR into one record per CDR3 protein. The sample yields 440,000 or so distinct CDR3 sequences, roughly 44% seen once. A word on this clonotype: Its target is unknown.

This sequence was found in a girl aged 2-10 years with aplastic anemia, due to receive a stem cell transplant. Material: PBMCs, obtained before TCRalphabeta/CD19-depleted stem cell transplant.

The CDR3 loop is CASSPVGLAILPTHNEQFF. The DNA for the CDR3 is TGTGCCAGCAGCCCAGTGGGACTAGCGATCCTCCCAACCCACAATGAGCAGTTCTTC. The chain employs TRBV11-2 and TRBJ2-1; 10 nucleotides align to TRBD2. V trimming: 5 bases; J trimming: 5 bases; junction bases outside the gene matches: 18. Germline CDR1 and CDR2: SGHAT and FQNNGV. CDR3 size: 19 residues.